Listed here are 28 T cell receptor beta chains from one sample, sequenced in a study of blood T cells in healthy people across ages. Using a J-beta primer mix together with a sample-barcoded 5' primer, a second PCR was run for roughly 7 to 11 cycles. Using its own MiXCR run on the 5' RACE reads, TCRdb lists one record per CDR3 protein. Among 1.8 million or so distinct CDR3 sequences, about 39% were seen once, and the ten largest hold under 30%. Sequencing was performed on blood. The origin of the receptors is a human donor in good health.

V is TRBV3-1 and J is TRBJ2-7, with a possible D match to TRBD1 (6 bases). Trimming left V 1 base short and J 5 bases short, with 9 bases between. CDR1 and CDR2 from the germline V gene are LGHDT and YNNKEL (reference sequence). CDR3 length: 13 residues. The CDR3 DNA is TGTGCCAGCAGCCAAGGATCAGGGGACGAGCAGTACTTC. This encodes CASSQGSGDEQYF.

This clonotype was picked up one time. This sequence joins TRBV7-9 and TRBJ2-7; the D is unclear. The germline CDR1 and CDR2 sequences are SEHNR and FQNEAQ (reference sequence). V was cut by 5 bases and J by 2 bases, with 10 bases left in between. The CDR3 covers 13 residues. The CDR3 coding sequence is TGTGCCAGCAGCCCAGACCTGACCTACGAGCAGTACTTC. Translated: CASSPDLTYEQYF.

The chain has TRBV6-1 and TRBJ1-2; tentative D call: TRBD1 (6 bases). The V gene lost 8 bases and the J gene lost 4 bases, with 14 bases spanning the gap. The CDR3 runs to 13 residues. In germline, CDR1 is MNHNS, CDR2 SASEGT. The CDR3 DNA sequence: TGTGCCAGCCGGGACACCGGATCCTATGGCTACACCTTC. Protein product: CASRDTGSYGYTF.

The chain recombines TRBV20-1 with TRBJ1-5; D remains unclear. The CDR3 is 14 amino acids. Looked up from germline, CDR1 is DFQATT and CDR2 is SNEGSKA (reference sequence). CDR3 protein: CSGLQNPYNQPQHF. As DNA, the CDR3 is TGCAGCGGCCTACAGAACCCCTACAATCAGCCCCAGCATTTT.

In the case of this clonotype: This sequence may be a read error, since a much larger clone differs from it by one base. This rearrangement joins TRBV29-1 to TRBJ2-7, with 7 positions matching TRBD1. The junction had 15 bases not matched to a gene; V was cut back by 7 bases and J by 6 bases. This CDR3 region has 14 residues. From germline, CDR1 is SQVTM and CDR2 ANQGSEA. The CDR3 loop is CSAIVDRVWSEQYF. CDR3 nucleotides: TGCAGCGCCATCGTAGACAGGGTATGGAGCGAGCAGTACTTC.

The chain links TRBV20-1 to TRBJ2-7; tentatively, D is TRBD1 (6 bases). Trimming took 3 bases from V and 3 from J, leaving 12 bases between them. From germline, CDR1 is DFQATT and CDR2 SNEGSKA (reference sequence). This CDR3 has 13 amino acids. The CDR3 DNA sequence: TGCAGTGCTAGGAGTTCAGGGGACTACGAGCAGTACTTC. Its translation is CSARSSGDYEQYF.

This clonotype has more than one count but fewer than ten. V usage is TRBV7-2 and J usage is TRBJ2-3; TRBD1 matches at 10 bases. The CDR3 contains 16 residues. With 6 bases clipped from V and 6 bases from J, the junction kept 12 bases outside the gene matches. The germline V gene has CDR1 SGHTA and CDR2 FQGNSA. CDR3 protein: CASSETGTGVRDTQYF. The CDR3 DNA follows: TGTGCCAGCAGTGAGACCGGGACAGGGGTTAGGGATACGCAGTATTTT.

This sequence joins TRBV6-5 and TRBJ1-2; D remains ambiguous. The CDR3 sequence is 14 residues long. Between the trimmed V and J ends, which lost 6 bases and 2 bases, there was a span of 13 bases. Per germline, CDR1 MNHEY and CDR2 SVGAGI. The CDR3 DNA follows: TGTGCCAGCAGAATCGGTTGGAACAACTATGGCTACACCTTC. Protein: CASRIGWNNYGYTF.

This clonotype appeared a few times. V gene TRBV18 combines with J gene TRBJ2-1; D not certain. Germline V lookup: CDR1 KGHSH, CDR2 LQKENI. V gave up 4 bases and J gave up 10 bases, with 11 bases separating them. This CDR3 contains 12 residues. The CDR3 sequence is CASSLLQEEQFF. The CDR3 coding sequence is TGTGCCAGCTCACTCCTTCAGGAGGAGCAGTTCTTC.

The V and J genes are TRBV24-1 and TRBJ1-5, with D maybe TRBD1 (6 bases). The V end was cut by 5 bases, the J end by 5 bases, with 18 bases between. CDR3 size: 16 residues. The V gene's germline CDR1 is KGHDR and CDR2 SFDVKD. The CDR3 region has the DNA TGTGCCACCAGTGTGGGCTCTGGACAGACCCATCAGCCCCAGCATTTT. It specifies CATSVGSGQTHQPQHF.

Turning to this clonotype: An end of the junction does not agree with germline; a read error may underlie this. This chain connects TRBV15 to TRBJ2-1, with 11 bases fitting TRBD2. CDR3 length: 15 residues. Germline CDR1 and CDR2: LNHNV and YYDKDF (reference sequence). The CDR3 sequence is CATSRVAGGYNEQFF. CDR3 DNA: TGCGCCACCAGCAGGGTAGCGGGGGGGTACAATGAGCAGTTCTTC. Combining the CDR3 with reference TRBV15 and TRBJ2-1 gives the whole variable domain DAMVIQNPRYQVTQFGKPVTLSCSQTLNHNVMYWYQQKSSQAPKLLFHYYDKDFNNEADTPDNFQSRRPNTSFCFLDIRSPGLGDTAMYLCATSRVAGGYNEQFFGPGTRLTVL.

Remarks on this clonotype: A much larger clone lies a single base off, so this may be a read error. The chain links TRBV6-2 or TRBV6-3 to TRBJ2-7; no definite D call. The CDR3 is made up of 13 amino acids. CDR1 is MNHEY and CDR2 is SVGEGT in the germline V gene. CDR3 DNA: TGTGACAGCAGTTACGTACAGACCTACGAGCAGTACTTC. Translating gives CDSSYVQTYEQYF.

This clonotype was picked up a small number of times. The chain joins TRBV20-1 to TRBJ2-7; no clear D. Germline assignment: CDR1 DFQATT and CDR2 SNEGSKA (reference sequence). The CDR3 runs 14 residues. V was trimmed by 6 bases and J by 2 bases, leaving 17 bases between them. As DNA, the CDR3 is TGCAGTGCCCCTCAACTCGAAGGGACCTACGAGCAGTACTTC. Translation gives CSAPQLEGTYEQYF.

J is TRBJ1-2 and V is TRBV6-6; 9 positions match TRBD1. The CDR3 covers 16 residues. From germline, CDR1 is MNHNY and CDR2 SVGAGI (reference sequence). V was pared by 2 bases and J by 4 bases, with 8 bases of the junction left unmatched. This chain's CDR3 is CASSYAGGTGTYGYTF. CDR3 DNA sequence: TGTGCCAGCAGTTACGCGGGCGGGACAGGGACCTATGGCTACACCTTC.

The rearrangement joins TRBV12-3 or TRBV12-4 to TRBJ2-2; a possible D gene is TRBD2 (6 bases). With 5 bases removed from V and 5 bases from J, the gap between germline ends came to 12 bases. This CDR3 is 14 amino acids long. The CDR3 is CASSPRRGTGELFF. CDR3 bases: TGTGCCAGCAGTCCTCGTCGGGGGACCGGGGAGCTGTTTTTT.

V and J are TRBV7-2 and TRBJ1-2, with a possible D match to TRBD1 (5 bases). V gave up 4 bases and J gave up 4 bases, with 10 bases separating them. This CDR3 is 13 amino acids long. Per the germline V gene, CDR1 is SGHTA and CDR2 is FQGNSA. This chain's CDR3 is CASSWDLGYGYTF. The CDR3 DNA reads as TGTGCCAGCAGCTGGGACCTAGGCTATGGCTACACCTTC.

Only a few counts were recorded for this clonotype. The rearrangement joins TRBV20-1 to TRBJ2-7, with TRBD2 identical over 10 bases. CDR3 length equals 14 residues. Germline CDR1 DFQATT, CDR2 SNEGSKA (reference sequence). Trimming removed 3 bases from V and 1 base from J; junction bases left unmatched: 3. The CDR3 sequence is CSARSSGGSYEQYF. CDR3 sequence (DNA): TGCAGTGCTAGGTCTAGCGGGGGTTCCTACGAGCAGTACTTC.

This clonotype was seen only once. The conserved phenylalanine or tryptophan normally closing the CDR3 is absent here, so this likely arose from a read error. V usage is TRBV29-1 and J usage is TRBJ2-1; possibly TRBD1 for D (5 bases). The CDR3 has 14 amino acids. V was clipped by 4 bases and J by 8 bases, with 18 bases between them. The germline V gene encodes CDR1 SQVTM and CDR2 ANQGSEA. As DNA, the CDR3 is TGCAGCGTTGTAGGGGCCAAGCTCGCGGATGAGCAGTTCTGC. Protein: CSVVGAKLADEQFC.

The rearrangement links TRBV7-2 to TRBJ1-2, with 9 nucleotides matching TRBD1. The CDR3 runs 16 residues. The germline V gene has CDR1 SGHTA and CDR2 FQGNSA. V dropped 3 bases and J dropped 4; count of bases not matched to a gene: 9. The CDR3 region is CASSFGTGREGYGYTF. The CDR3 nucleotides are TGTGCCAGCAGCTTCGGGACAGGGCGGGAAGGCTATGGCTACACCTTC.

This rearrangement joins TRBV7-6 to TRBJ2-3; 10 bases fit TRBD2. Germline loops: CDR1 SGHVS, CDR2 FNYEAQ. V shed 5 bases and J 2 bases; nucleotides not matched to a gene: 22. The CDR3 is 21 amino acids. The CDR3 nucleotides are TGTGCCAGCAGCCACTTACCGACTTTGGCTAGCGGGGGTCGGGACACAGATACGCAGTATTTT. Protein sequence: CASSHLPTLASGGRDTDTQYF.

This chain joins TRBV5-1 and TRBJ2-5, with D perhaps TRBD1 or TRBD2 (7 bases each). Trimming took 4 bases from V and 5 from J, leaving 15 bases between them. CDR3 size: 14 residues. CDR1 SGHRS and CDR2 YFSETQ come from the germline V gene. CDR3 in amino acids: CASSQGGRSETQYF. The CDR3, as DNA: TGCGCCAGCAGCCAGGGGGGGCGGAGTGAGACCCAGTACTTC.

This clonotype came up a few times. This sequence joins TRBV12-3 or TRBV12-4 and TRBJ2-1, with a tentative D call TRBD1 (6 bases). The CDR3 is 16 residues long. V was pared by 5 bases and J by 1 base, with 15 bases between. The CDR3 sequence: CASSPPRTASYNEQFF. CDR3 coding DNA: TGTGCCAGCAGTCCCCCCAGGACAGCATCCTACAATGAGCAGTTCTTC.

The J gene is TRBJ2-5, the V gene TRBV14; TRBD2 matches at 9 bases. The germline V gene encodes CDR1 SGHDN and CDR2 FVKESK. With V trimmed by 4 bases and J by 5 bases, 11 bases remained unmatched. The CDR3 is 16 residues long. The CDR3 DNA is TGTGCCAGCAGCCCGACCCGGTGGGGGACTAGCGAGACCCAGTACTTC. Its protein product is CASSPTRWGTSETQYF. Using reference TRBV14 and TRBJ2-5 for the parts outside the CDR3, the full variable domain is EAGVTQFPSHSVIEKGQTVTLRCDPISGHDNLYWYRRVMGKEIKFLLHFVKESKQDESGMPNNRFLAERTGGTYSTLKVQPAELEDSGVYFCASSPTRWGTSETQYFGPGTRLLVL.

This clonotype was detected a few times. A much larger clone differs from this one at a single base, so this may be a read error. The chain carries TRBV24-1 and TRBJ2-5, with 8 bases that match TRBD1. J lost 9 bases, V lost 4 bases, and 12 bases had no gene match. The CDR3 spans 15 residues. Germline CDR1 is KGHDR and CDR2 is SFDVKD. The CDR3 here is CATSDGGQGHGAQYF. CDR3 sequence (DNA): TGTGCCACCAGTGACGGTGGACAGGGCCATGGAGCCCAGTACTTC.

As DNA, the CDR3 is TGTGCCAGCAGCACCCCCACGGCCAGTAGTATCGGGGAGCTGTTTTTT. It encodes CASSTPTASSIGELFF. V gene TRBV7-9 combines with J gene TRBJ2-2, with D unresolved. The CDR3 length is 16 residues. V was shortened by 5 bases and J by 7 bases, with 20 bases between the two germline ends. CDR1 is SEHNR and CDR2 is FQNEAQ in the germline V gene (reference sequence).

The chain carries TRBV28 and TRBJ2-3; D might be TRBD1 (6 bases). There are 16 residues in the CDR3. The germline V and J ends were trimmed by 4 bases and 0 bases, with 14 bases remaining between them. Looked up from germline, CDR1 is MDHEN and CDR2 is SYDVKM. The CDR3 DNA follows: TGTGCCAGCAGTTCATGGACAGCCTTTAGCACAGATACGCAGTATTTT. Translating gives CASSSWTAFSTDTQYF.

The chain joins TRBV5-5 to TRBJ1-1; the D is unclear. There are 14 residues in the CDR3. The V gene lost 4 bases and the J gene lost 1 base, with 11 bases spanning the gap. The germline V gene encodes CDR1 SGHKS and CDR2 YYEKEE (reference sequence). DNA for the CDR3: TGTGCCAGCAGCACCCTCGCAGAGAACACTGAAGCTTTCTTT. The encoded protein is CASSTLAENTEAFF.

The chain carries TRBV27 and TRBJ1-1; D is possibly TRBD1 (5 bases). V lost 3 bases, J lost 4 bases, and 12 bases lay in between. The CDR3 runs to 14 residues. Per the germline V gene, CDR1 is MNHEY and CDR2 is SMNVEV (reference sequence). The CDR3 loop is CASSFQGEGTEAFF. DNA of the CDR3: TGTGCCAGCAGTTTTCAAGGGGAGGGCACTGAAGCTTTCTTT.